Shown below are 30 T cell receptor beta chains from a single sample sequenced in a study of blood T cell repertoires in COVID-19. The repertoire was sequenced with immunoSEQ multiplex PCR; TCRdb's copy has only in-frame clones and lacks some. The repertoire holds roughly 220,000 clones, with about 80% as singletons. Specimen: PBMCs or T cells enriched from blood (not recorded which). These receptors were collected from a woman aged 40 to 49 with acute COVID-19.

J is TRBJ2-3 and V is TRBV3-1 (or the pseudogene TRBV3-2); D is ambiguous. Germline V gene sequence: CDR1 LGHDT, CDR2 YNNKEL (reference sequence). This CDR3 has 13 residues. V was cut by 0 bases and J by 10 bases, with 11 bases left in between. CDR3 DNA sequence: TGTGCCAGCAGCCAAGATTACCGGAGAGCGCAGTATTTT. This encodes CASSQDYRRAQYF.

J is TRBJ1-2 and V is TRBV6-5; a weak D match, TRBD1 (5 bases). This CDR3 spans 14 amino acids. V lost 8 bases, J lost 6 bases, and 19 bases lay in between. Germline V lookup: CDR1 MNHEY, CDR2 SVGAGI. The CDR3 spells CASGIRGLGDGYTF. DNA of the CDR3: TGTGCCAGCGGGATTCGGGGGTTAGGCGATGGCTACACCTTC.

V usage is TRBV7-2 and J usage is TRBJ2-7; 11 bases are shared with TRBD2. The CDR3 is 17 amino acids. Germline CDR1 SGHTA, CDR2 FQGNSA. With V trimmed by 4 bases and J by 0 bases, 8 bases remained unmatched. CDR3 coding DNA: TGTGCCAGCAGCTCACTAGCGGGGGCCCTAAGCTCCTACGAGCAGTACTTC. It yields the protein CASSSLAGALSSYEQYF. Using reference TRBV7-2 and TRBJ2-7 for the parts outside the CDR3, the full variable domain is GAGVSQSPSNKVTEKGKDVELRCDPISGHTALYWYRQSLGQGLEFLIYFQGNSAPDKSGLPSDRFSAERTGGSVSTLTIQRTQQEDSAVYLCASSSLAGALSSYEQYFGPGTRLTVT.

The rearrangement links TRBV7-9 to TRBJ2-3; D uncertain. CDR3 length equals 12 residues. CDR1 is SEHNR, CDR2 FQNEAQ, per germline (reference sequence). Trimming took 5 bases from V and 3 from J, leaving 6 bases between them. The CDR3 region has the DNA TGTGCCAGCAGCCCTACTACAGATACGCAGTATTTT. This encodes CASSPTTDTQYF.

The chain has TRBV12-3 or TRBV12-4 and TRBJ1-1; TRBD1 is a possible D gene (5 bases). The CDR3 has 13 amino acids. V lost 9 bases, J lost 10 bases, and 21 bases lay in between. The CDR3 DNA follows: TGTGCCAGTAGGCCCGGACAAGGTACCGGAGCTTTCTTT. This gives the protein CASRPGQGTGAFF.

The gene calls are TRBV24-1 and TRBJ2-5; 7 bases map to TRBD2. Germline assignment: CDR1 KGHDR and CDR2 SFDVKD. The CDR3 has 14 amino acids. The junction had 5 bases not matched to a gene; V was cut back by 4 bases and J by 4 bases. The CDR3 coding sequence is TGTGCCACCAGTGACGGGGGGATACGAGAGACCCAGTACTTC. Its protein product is CATSDGGIRETQYF.

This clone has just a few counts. The CDR3, as DNA: TGTGCCAGTAGTATTAAGGGACAGGGTAAGTCTTTCTTT. Protein sequence: CASSIKGQGKSFF. V and J are TRBV19 and TRBJ1-1, with 9 bases lining up with TRBD1. The germline V gene has CDR1 LNHDA and CDR2 SQIVND (reference sequence). The CDR3 has 13 amino acids. V lost 3 bases, J lost 12 bases, and 8 bases stayed unmatched.

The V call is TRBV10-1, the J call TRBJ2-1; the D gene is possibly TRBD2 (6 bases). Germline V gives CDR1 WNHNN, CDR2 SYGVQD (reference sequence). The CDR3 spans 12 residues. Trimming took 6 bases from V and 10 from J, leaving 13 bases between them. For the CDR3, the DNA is TGCGCCAGCAGCTTCTCCGCGGGGGAGCAGTTCTTC. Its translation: CASSFSAGEQFF.

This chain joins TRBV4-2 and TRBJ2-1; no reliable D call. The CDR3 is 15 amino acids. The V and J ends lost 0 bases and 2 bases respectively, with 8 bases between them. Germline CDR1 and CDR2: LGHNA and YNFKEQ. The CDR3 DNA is TGTGCCAGCAGCCAAGATTCCAGGACCTACAATGAGCAGTTCTTC. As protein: CASSQDSRTYNEQFF.

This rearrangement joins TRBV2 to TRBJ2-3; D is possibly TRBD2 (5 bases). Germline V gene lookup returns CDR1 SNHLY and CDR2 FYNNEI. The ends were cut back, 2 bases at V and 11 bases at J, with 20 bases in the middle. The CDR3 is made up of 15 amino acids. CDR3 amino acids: CASSEQLRTLKEQYF. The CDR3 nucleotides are TGTGCCAGCAGTGAACAGCTACGGACTTTGAAAGAGCAGTATTTT.

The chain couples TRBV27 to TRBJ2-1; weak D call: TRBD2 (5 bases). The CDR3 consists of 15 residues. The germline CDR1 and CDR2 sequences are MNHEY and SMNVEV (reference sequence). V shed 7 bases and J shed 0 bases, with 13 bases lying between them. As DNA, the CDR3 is TGTGCCAGCACCAAGGACTGGAGCTCCTACAATGAGCAGTTCTTC. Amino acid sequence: CASTKDWSSYNEQFF.

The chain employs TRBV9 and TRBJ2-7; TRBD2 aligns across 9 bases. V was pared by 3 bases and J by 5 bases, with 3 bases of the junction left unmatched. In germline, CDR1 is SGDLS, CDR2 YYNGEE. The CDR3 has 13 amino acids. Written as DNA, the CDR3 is TGTGCCAGCAGCGATCCTAGCGGGAACGAGCAGTACTTC. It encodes CASSDPSGNEQYF.

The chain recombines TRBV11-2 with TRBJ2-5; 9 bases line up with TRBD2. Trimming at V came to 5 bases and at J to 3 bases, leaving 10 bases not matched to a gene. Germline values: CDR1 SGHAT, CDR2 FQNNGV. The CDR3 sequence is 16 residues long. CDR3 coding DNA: TGTGCCAGCAGCCCCGGATCGCGCGGGGGGGAAGAGACCCAGTACTTC. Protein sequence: CASSPGSRGGEETQYF.

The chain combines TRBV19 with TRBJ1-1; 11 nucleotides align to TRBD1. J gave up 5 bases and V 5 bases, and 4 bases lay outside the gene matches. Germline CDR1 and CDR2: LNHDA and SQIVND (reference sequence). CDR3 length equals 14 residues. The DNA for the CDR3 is TGTGCCAGTAGTCCAGGGACAGGGGGAACTGAAGCTTTCTTT. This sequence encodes CASSPGTGGTEAFF.

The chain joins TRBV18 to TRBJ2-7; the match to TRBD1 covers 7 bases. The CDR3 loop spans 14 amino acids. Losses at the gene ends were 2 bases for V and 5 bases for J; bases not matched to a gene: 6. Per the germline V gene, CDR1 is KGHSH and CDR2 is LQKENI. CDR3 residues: CASSPKAGGNEQYF. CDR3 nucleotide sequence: TGTGCCAGCTCACCAAAGGCAGGGGGAAACGAGCAGTACTTC.

In DNA form, the CDR3 reads TGTGCCAGTAGTGCAGGAATGAGCAATCAGCCCCAGCATTTT. Translating gives CASSAGMSNQPQHF. The chain couples TRBV19 to TRBJ1-5; no clear D. Germline-derived CDR1 and CDR2 are LNHDA and SQIVND (reference sequence). Trimming shortened V by 5 bases and J by 1 base, and 9 bases separated the two germline ends. This CDR3 region has 14 residues.

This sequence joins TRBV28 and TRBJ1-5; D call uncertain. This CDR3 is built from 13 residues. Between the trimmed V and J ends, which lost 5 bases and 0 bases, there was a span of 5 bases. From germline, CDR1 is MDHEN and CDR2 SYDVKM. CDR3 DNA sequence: TGTGCCAGCAGTACTATTAGCAATCAGCCCCAGCATTTT. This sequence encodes CASSTISNQPQHF.

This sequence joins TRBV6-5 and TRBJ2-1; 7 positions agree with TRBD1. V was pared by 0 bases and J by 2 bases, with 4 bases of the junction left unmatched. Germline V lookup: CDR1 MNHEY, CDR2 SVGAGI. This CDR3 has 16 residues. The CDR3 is CASSYSMGTAYNEQFF. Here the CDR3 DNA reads TGTGCCAGCAGTTACTCGATGGGGACAGCCTACAATGAGCAGTTCTTC.

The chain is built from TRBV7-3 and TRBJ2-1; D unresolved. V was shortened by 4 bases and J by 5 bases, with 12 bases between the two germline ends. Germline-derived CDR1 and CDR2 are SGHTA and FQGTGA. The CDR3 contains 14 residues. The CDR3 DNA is TGTGCCAGCAGCTCCGAGACTCGCGACAATGAGCAGTTCTTC. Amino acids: CASSSETRDNEQFF.

The CDR3 region has the DNA TGTGCCAGCAGCTTGGAACACCTCTCTGGAAACACCATATATTTT. Protein sequence: CASSLEHLSGNTIYF. The chain uses TRBV5-5 and TRBJ1-3; no clear D. There are 15 residues in the CDR3. Germline CDR1 reads SGHKS; CDR2 reads YYEKEE (reference sequence). Deletions cut 0 bases from V and 0 bases from J, with 7 bases between.

The CDR3 bases are TGTGCCAGCTCACCACAGGGGGCCTCCACTGAAGCTTTCTTT. Protein sequence: CASSPQGASTEAFF. This chain joins TRBV18 and TRBJ1-1; 7 nucleotides match TRBD1. V was clipped by 1 base and J by 4 bases; unmatched bases: 3. Germline V CDR1 and CDR2: KGHSH, LQKENI. The CDR3 loop spans 14 amino acids.

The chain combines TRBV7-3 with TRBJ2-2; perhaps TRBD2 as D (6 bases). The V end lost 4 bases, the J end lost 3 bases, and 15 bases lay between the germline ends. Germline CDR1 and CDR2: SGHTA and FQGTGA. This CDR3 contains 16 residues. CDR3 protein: CASSSRAAGHTGELFF. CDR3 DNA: TGTGCCAGCAGCTCAAGGGCCGCGGGGCACACCGGGGAGCTGTTTTTT.

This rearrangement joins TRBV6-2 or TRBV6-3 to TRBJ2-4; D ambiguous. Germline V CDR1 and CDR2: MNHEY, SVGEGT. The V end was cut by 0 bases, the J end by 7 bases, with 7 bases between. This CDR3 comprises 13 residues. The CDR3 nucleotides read TGTGCCAGCAGTTACTCGTCGGTTAACATTCAGTACTTC. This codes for CASSYSSVNIQYF.

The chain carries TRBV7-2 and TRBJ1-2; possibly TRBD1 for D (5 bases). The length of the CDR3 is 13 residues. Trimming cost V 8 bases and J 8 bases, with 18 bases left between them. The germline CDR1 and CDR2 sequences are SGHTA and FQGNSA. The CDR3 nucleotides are TGTGCCAGCCAAACCCTCAGGGTGTCCGGCTACACCTTC. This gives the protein CASQTLRVSGYTF.

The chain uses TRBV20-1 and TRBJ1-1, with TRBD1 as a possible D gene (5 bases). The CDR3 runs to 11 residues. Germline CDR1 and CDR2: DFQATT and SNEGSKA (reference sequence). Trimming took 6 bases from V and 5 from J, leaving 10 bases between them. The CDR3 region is CSAQGRTEAFF. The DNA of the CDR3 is TGCAGTGCCCAGGGTCGGACTGAAGCTTTCTTT.

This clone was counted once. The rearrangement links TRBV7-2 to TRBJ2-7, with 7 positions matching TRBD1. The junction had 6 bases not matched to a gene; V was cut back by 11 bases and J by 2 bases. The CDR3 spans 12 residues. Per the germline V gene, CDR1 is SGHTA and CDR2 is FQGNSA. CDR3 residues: CASRQGAYEQYF. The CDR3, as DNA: TGTGCCTCCAGGCAGGGGGCCTACGAGCAGTACTTC.

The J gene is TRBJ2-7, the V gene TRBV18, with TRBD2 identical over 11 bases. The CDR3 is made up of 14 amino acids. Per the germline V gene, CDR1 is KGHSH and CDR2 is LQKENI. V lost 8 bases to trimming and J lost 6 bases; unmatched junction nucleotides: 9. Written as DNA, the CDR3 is TGTGCCAGCGCCGGATCTCTAGCGGGAGGCGAGCAGTACTTC. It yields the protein CASAGSLAGGEQYF.

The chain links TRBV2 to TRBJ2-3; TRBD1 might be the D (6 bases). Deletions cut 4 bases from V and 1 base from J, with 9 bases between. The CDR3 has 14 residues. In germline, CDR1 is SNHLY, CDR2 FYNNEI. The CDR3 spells CASSVHRGTDTQYF. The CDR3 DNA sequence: TGTGCCAGCAGTGTCCACAGGGGCACAGATACGCAGTATTTT.

The CDR3, as DNA: TGTGCCACCAGTGGCCCCTCTAGCGGGAGGGCCCTCACCAATGAGCAGTTCTTC. Translation: CATSGPSSGRALTNEQFF. The J gene is TRBJ2-1, the V gene TRBV24-1; TRBD2 matches at 12 bases. Germline V CDR1 and CDR2: KGHDR, SFDVKD. The CDR3 totals 18 residues. After removal of 5 bases from V and 6 bases from J, the junction contained 13 bases not matched to a gene.

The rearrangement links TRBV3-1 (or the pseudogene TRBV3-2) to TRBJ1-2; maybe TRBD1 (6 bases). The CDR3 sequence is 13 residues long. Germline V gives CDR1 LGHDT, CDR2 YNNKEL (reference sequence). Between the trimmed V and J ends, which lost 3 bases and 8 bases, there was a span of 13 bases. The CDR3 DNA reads TGTGCCAGCAGCCAGGGGAGGGGGATCGGCTACACCTTC. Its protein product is CASSQGRGIGYTF.